Below are 20 T cell receptor beta chains sequenced from a single sample in a study of quantifying T cell responses using KT2 cells. Study-level background: Reverse transcription used primers in the TCR alpha and beta constant regions.

The cDNA 3' end received a ligated oligonucleotide with a UMI. An equimolar mix of RC1.1 and RC1.2 primed the beta chain across TRBC1 and TRBC2. TCRdb re-derived calls from the UMI-ligation and nested PCR reads in MiXCR, one entry per CDR3 protein. Of 42,000 or so distinct CDR3 sequences listed, about 15% are singletons. Source material: PBMCs spiked with cells of the T cell clone KT2. These receptors came from a human donor.

The chain employs TRBV5-1 and TRBJ2-7; D is unclear. V dropped 0 bases and J dropped 3 bases, with 13 bases sitting between them. Per germline, CDR1 SGHRS and CDR2 YFSETQ. CDR3 length equals 15 residues. CDR3 protein: CASSLEGSLIYEQYF. The CDR3 DNA reads as TGCGCCAGCAGCTTGGAAGGTAGCTTGATCTACGAGCAGTACTTC.

The V and J genes are TRBV6-5 and TRBJ1-2, with 7 bases that match TRBD1. After removal of 6 bases from V and 7 bases from J, the junction contained 11 bases not matched to a gene. The CDR3 extends over 14 amino acids. Germline CDR1 and CDR2: MNHEY and SVGAGI. CDR3 loop: CASRRMGQSSGYTF. The DNA of the CDR3 is TGTGCCAGCAGAAGGATGGGACAGTCCTCTGGCTACACCTTC.

In its sample, this clonotype was seen a few times. This sequence joins TRBV12-3 or TRBV12-4 and TRBJ2-3; D remains ambiguous. V lost 5 bases and J 2 bases, leaving 17 bases between the germline ends. The CDR3 runs 16 residues. The CDR3 bases are TGTGCCAGCAGTCCCCTGGGGTGGGTAAACACAGATACGCAGTATTTT. Translating gives CASSPLGWVNTDTQYF.

The V call is TRBV6-5, the J call TRBJ1-5, with TRBD1 as a possible D gene (5 bases). CDR1 and CDR2 (germline): MNHEY, SVGAGI. The V and J ends lost 6 bases and 3 bases respectively, with 12 bases between them. This CDR3 spans 14 amino acids. Written as DNA, the CDR3 is TGTGCCAGCAGCTATGACAGCTTCAATCAGCCCCAGCATTTT. It specifies CASSYDSFNQPQHF.

The V call is TRBV29-1, the J call TRBJ2-5, with TRBD1 identical over 7 bases. The V gene end was trimmed by 7 bases and the J gene end by 5 bases; junction bases not matched to a gene: 7. This CDR3 has 12 amino acids. Looked up from germline, CDR1 is SQVTM and CDR2 is ANQGSEA. This CDR3 reads CSGKGTEETQYF. CDR3 sequence (DNA): TGCAGCGGAAAGGGGACAGAGGAGACCCAGTACTTC. The full variable domain, its missing parts supplied by reference TRBV29-1 and TRBJ2-5, is SAVISQKPSRDICQRGTSLTIQCQVDSQVTMMFWYRQQPGQSLTLIATANQGSEATYESGFVIDKFPISRPNLTFSTLTVSNMSPEDSSIYLCSGKGTEETQYFGPGTRLLVL.

In its sample, this clonotype was seen a few times. This rearrangement joins TRBV7-2 to TRBJ1-5; no clear D gene. The V gene lost 5 bases and the J gene lost 8 bases, with 16 bases spanning the gap. CDR1 is SGHTA, CDR2 FQGNSA, per germline. This CDR3 has 14 amino acids. This CDR3 reads CASSSDGYREPQHF. The CDR3 DNA reads TGTGCCAGCAGCAGCGACGGTTACCGTGAGCCCCAGCATTTT.

The chain uses TRBV15 and TRBJ2-7; 7 bases map to TRBD1. This CDR3 spans 15 amino acids. CDR1 is LNHNV and CDR2 is YYDKDF in the germline V gene (reference sequence). The V segment lost 1 base and the J segment 4 bases; nucleotides outside the gene matches: 7. CDR3 region: CATSRGTGVGYEQYF. For the CDR3, the DNA is TGTGCCACCAGCAGAGGCACAGGGGTAGGGTACGAGCAGTACTTC. Full variable domain (rest looked up from reference TRBV15 and TRBJ2-7): DAMVIQNPRYQVTQFGKPVTLSCSQTLNHNVMYWYQQKSSQAPKLLFHYYDKDFNNEADTPDNFQSRRPNTSFCFLDIRSPGLGDTAMYLCATSRGTGVGYEQYFGPGTRLTVT.

The chain's CDR3 is CASSLPRDVNTGELFF. The DNA for the CDR3 is TGCGCCAGCAGCTTACCCCGGGACGTAAACACCGGGGAGCTGTTTTTT. The chain has TRBV5-1 and TRBJ2-2; D may be TRBD1 or TRBD2 (5 bases each). The CDR3 spans 16 residues. V gave up 2 bases and J gave up 2 bases, with 13 bases separating them. Germline lookup yields CDR1 SGHRS and CDR2 YFSETQ.

This chain connects TRBV7-2 to TRBJ1-2; TRBD1 agrees at 8 bases. There are 14 residues in the CDR3. Germline V CDR1 and CDR2: SGHTA, FQGNSA. After removal of 6 bases from V and 3 bases from J, the junction contained 6 bases not matched to a gene. Here the CDR3 DNA reads TGTGCCAGCAGTCCTCAGGGGGCGGACTATGGCTACACCTTC. It encodes CASSPQGADYGYTF.

V usage is TRBV20-1 and J usage is TRBJ1-2; D is unresolved. The CDR3 totals 12 residues. Germline V gene lookup returns CDR1 DFQATT and CDR2 SNEGSKA (reference sequence). Trimming stripped 3 bases from V and 4 bases from J, with 9 bases between. The CDR3 DNA is TGCAGTGCTAGGGGCCAGAGCTATGGCTACACCTTC. This encodes CSARGQSYGYTF.

This clonotype appeared once. The V gene is TRBV28, the J gene TRBJ2-1, with D possibly matching TRBD1 (5 bases). The CDR3 extends over 14 amino acids. CDR1 is MDHEN, CDR2 SYDVKM, per germline. V lost 8 bases and J lost 5, with 16 bases in between. CDR3 protein: CASSGAGRNNEQFF. CDR3 bases: TGTGCCAGCTCTGGGGCAGGACGAAACAATGAGCAGTTCTTC.

Within the sample, this clonotype is medium-sized. V and J are TRBV7-9 and TRBJ2-1; D may be TRBD1 (5 bases). CDR1 and CDR2 from the germline V gene are SEHNR and FQNEAQ (reference sequence). The CDR3 is 14 residues long. V lost 7 bases, J lost 7 bases, and 17 bases lay in between. The CDR3 region has the DNA TGTGCCAGCACCCTCGCAGGGCCAGTAAATGAGCAGTTCTTC. This gives the protein CASTLAGPVNEQFF.

The chain has TRBV7-9 and TRBJ1-1, with a tentative D call TRBD1 (6 bases). The germline V gene has CDR1 SEHNR and CDR2 FQNEAQ (reference sequence). This CDR3 has 15 residues. V was cut by 6 bases and J by 5 bases, with 19 bases left in between. The CDR3 nucleotides read TGTGCCAGCAGTCCCATTATGAGAGGGGGGACTGAAGCTTTCTTT. This sequence encodes CASSPIMRGGTEAFF.

Only a few counts were recorded for this clonotype. The V and J genes are TRBV24-1 and TRBJ2-1, with TRBD2 matching 8 bases. The CDR3 consists of 16 residues. CDR1 is KGHDR and CDR2 is SFDVKD in the germline V gene. J was trimmed by 5 bases and V by 1 base; bases with no gene match: 6. The chain's CDR3 is CATSDLGSLADNEQFF. The CDR3, as DNA: TGTGCCACCAGTGATTTAGGCTCACTAGCGGACAATGAGCAGTTCTTC.

J is TRBJ2-7 and V is TRBV5-1; D is possibly TRBD1 or TRBD2 (5 bases each). The V gene lost 2 bases and the J gene lost 5 bases, with 17 bases spanning the gap. The length of the CDR3 is 15 residues. Germline CDR1 reads SGHRS; CDR2 reads YFSETQ. CDR3 in DNA: TGCGCCAGCAGCTTAGGGACCCCCGCTAAGCACGAGCAGTACTTC. Translation gives CASSLGTPAKHEQYF.

This clonotype was seen a handful of times. V usage is TRBV6-6 and J usage is TRBJ2-1; TRBD2 matches at 9 bases. J gave up 6 bases and V 0 bases, and 15 bases lay outside the gene matches. The CDR3 has 19 amino acids. CDR1 is MNHNY, CDR2 SVGAGI, per germline (reference sequence). CDR3 region: CASSYSILAGRDGVNEQFF. The CDR3 region has the DNA TGTGCCAGCAGTTACTCGATACTAGCGGGTAGAGATGGGGTCAATGAGCAGTTCTTC.

The rearrangement joins TRBV9 to TRBJ2-5, with 7 positions matching TRBD1. Per germline, CDR1 SGDLS and CDR2 YYNGEE. The CDR3 consists of 13 residues. Trimming took 7 bases from V and 5 from J; bases not matched to a gene: 8. For the CDR3, the DNA is TGTGCCAGCTCCAACAGGGGAGCGGAGACCCAGTACTTC. Protein sequence: CASSNRGAETQYF.

This clonotype showed up many times. The V call is TRBV7-9, the J call TRBJ2-3; tentatively, D is TRBD1 or TRBD2 (6 bases each). The CDR3 contains 14 residues. The germline V gene has CDR1 SEHNR and CDR2 FQNEAQ (reference sequence). Trimming took off 5 bases at V and 0 bases at J, with 9 bases between the two ends. The CDR3, as DNA: TGTGCCAGCAGCCGCGGGACAAGCACAGATACGCAGTATTTT. This gives the protein CASSRGTSTDTQYF. The full variable domain, with the rest looked up from reference TRBV7-9 and TRBJ2-3, is DTGVSQNPRHKITKRGQNVTFRCDPISEHNRLYWYRQTLGQGPEFLTYFQNEAQLEKSRLLSDRFSAERPKGSFSTLEIQRTEQGDSAMYLCASSRGTSTDTQYFGPGTRLTVL.

V gene TRBV20-1 combines with J gene TRBJ1-1; a possible D gene is TRBD1 (6 bases). The CDR3 is made up of 14 amino acids. With 5 bases removed from V and 5 bases from J, the gap between germline ends came to 18 bases. Per germline, CDR1 DFQATT and CDR2 SNEGSKA (reference sequence). CDR3 sequence (DNA): TGCAGTGCTTTGTGGGGGGCGGGAAAAACTGAAGCTTTCTTT. Translation gives CSALWGAGKTEAFF.

This clonotype showed up many times. The chain is built from TRBV6-5 and TRBJ2-5, with D possibly TRBD1 on 7 matching bases. Per germline, CDR1 MNHEY and CDR2 SVGAGI. V lost 4 bases to trimming and J lost 6 bases, with 18 bases between them. The CDR3 totals 15 residues. The CDR3 sequence is CASSLEGAGGKTQYF. In DNA form, the CDR3 reads TGTGCCAGCAGTTTGGAGGGGGCAGGAGGAAAGACCCAGTACTTC.